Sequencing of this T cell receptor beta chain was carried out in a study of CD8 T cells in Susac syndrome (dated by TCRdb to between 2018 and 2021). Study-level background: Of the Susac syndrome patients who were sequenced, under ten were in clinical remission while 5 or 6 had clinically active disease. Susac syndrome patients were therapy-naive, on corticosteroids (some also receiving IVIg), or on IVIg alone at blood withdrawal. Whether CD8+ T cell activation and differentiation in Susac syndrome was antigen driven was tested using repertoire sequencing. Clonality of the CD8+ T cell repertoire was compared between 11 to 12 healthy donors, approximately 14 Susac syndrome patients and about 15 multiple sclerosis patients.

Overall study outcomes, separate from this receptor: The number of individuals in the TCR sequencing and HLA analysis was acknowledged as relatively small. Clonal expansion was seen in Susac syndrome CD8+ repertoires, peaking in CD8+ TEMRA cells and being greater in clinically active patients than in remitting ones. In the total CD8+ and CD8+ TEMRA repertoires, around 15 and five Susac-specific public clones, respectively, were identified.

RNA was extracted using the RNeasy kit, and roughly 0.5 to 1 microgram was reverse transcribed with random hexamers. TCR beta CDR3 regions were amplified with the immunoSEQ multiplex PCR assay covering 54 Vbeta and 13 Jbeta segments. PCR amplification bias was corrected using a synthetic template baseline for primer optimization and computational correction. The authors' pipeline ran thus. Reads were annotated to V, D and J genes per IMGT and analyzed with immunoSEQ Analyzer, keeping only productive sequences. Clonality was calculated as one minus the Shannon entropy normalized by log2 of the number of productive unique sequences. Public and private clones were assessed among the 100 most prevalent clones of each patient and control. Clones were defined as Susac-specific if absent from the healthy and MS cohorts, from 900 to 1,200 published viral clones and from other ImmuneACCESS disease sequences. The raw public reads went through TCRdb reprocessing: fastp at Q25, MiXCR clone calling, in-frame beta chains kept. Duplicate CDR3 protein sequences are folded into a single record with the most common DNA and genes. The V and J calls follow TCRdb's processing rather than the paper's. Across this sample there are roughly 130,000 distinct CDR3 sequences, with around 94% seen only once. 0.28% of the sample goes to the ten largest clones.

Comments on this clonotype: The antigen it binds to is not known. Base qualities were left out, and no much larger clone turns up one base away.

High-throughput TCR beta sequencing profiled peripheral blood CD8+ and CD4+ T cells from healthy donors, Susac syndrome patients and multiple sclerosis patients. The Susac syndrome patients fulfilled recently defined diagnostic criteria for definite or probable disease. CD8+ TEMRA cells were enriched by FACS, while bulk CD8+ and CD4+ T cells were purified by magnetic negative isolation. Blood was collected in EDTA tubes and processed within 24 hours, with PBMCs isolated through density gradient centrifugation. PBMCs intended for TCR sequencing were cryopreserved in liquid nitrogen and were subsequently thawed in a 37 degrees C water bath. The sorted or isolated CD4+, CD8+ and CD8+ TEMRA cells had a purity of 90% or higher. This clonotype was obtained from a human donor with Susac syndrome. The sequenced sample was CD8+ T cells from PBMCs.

The CDR3 protein sequence reads: CASSSRDREDQPQHF. The base sequence is TGTGCCAGCTCATCCCGGGACAGGGAAGACCAGCCCCAGCATTTT. The V gene is TRBV18 and the J gene is TRBJ1-5, and 9 bases in between align with TRBD1. Trimming leaves V shorter by 5 bases and J shorter by 7 bases, with the junction holding 9 bases beyond the gene matches. The CDR3 numbers 15 residues from cysteine through phenylalanine. Left in the record is the CDR3 DNA by itself, 45 bases read in frame from the first base. The germline V gene sets CDR1 to KGHSH and CDR2 to LQKENI.